Detailed here is one TCR beta chain. These data come from a study of Ad26.COV2.S vaccination and SARS-CoV-2 variants. The table came from immunoSEQ multiplex PCR; TCRdb's copy has only in-frame clones and leaves some out. In the table there are more than 300,000 clones, around 81% of which are singletons. Treatment specified: some 19 received Ad26.COV2.S at low or high dose, single or two shots; 5 received placebo; per-sample allocation not given. Following the first vaccine or placebo injection, samples were taken on day 63. The ends were cut back, 3 bases at V and 8 bases at J, with 8 bases in the middle. This CDR3 comprises 12 residues. In germline, CDR1 is LGHNA, CDR2 YNFKEQ.

V gene TRBV4-2 combines with J gene TRBJ2-1; D is unresolved. Here the sequenced sample was peripheral blood, taken in a trial of Ad26.COV2.S vaccine versus placebo. The source is a person aged 18-60 years who received the Ad26.COV2.S COVID-19 vaccine or a placebo. DNA of the CDR3: TGTGCCAGCAGCCAGGAAGGGCATGAGCAGTTCTTC. Its translation is CASSQEGHEQFF.